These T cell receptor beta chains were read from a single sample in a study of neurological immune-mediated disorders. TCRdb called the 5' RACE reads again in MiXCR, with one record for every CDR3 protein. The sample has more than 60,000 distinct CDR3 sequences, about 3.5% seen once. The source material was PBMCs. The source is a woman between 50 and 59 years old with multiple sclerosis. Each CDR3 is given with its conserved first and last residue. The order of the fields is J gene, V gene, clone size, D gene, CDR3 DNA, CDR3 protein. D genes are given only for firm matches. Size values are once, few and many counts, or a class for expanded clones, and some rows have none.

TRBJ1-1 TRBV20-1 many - TGCAGTGCTAGGTTACGGACGAACACTGAAGCTTTCTTT CSARLRTNTEAFF
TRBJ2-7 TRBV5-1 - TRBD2 TGCGCCAGCAGTCAGGGACTAGCGGGATCCGAGCAGTACTTC CASSQGLAGSEQYF
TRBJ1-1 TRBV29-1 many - TGCAGCTCCCTGGACAGTTCGGAAGCTTTCTTT CSSLDSSEAFF
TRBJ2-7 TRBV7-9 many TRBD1 TGTGCCTCCTCCCGGGGACAGGGGGCCGACGAGCAGTACTTC CASSRGQGADEQYF
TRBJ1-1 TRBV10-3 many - TGTGCCATCAGTGAGTCGAAGGGCGGGAACACTGAAGCTTTCTTT CAISESKGGNTEAFF
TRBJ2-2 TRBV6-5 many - TGTGCCAGCAGCTCCGGGGTGAGGACCGGGGAGCTGTTTTTT CASSSGVRTGELFF
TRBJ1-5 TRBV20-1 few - TGCAGTGCCCCAACAGGGTCCGGCAATCAGCCCCAGAATTTT CSAPTGSGNQPQNF
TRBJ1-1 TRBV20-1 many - TGCAGTGCTCACCCGGGACACAGTGAAGCTTTCTTT CSAHPGHSEAFF
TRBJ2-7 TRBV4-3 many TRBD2 TGCGCCAGCAGCCAAGGTTATGGGCATTTCAGCGGGGAGTACTTC CASSQGYGHFSGEYF
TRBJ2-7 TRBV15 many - TGTGCCACCAGCAGAGAATGGCGGGGGCCCTACGAGCAGTACTTC CATSREWRGPYEQYF
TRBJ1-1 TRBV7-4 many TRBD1 TGTGCCAGCAGCACGAGGGGTAAGGGGGCGCAGACTGAAGCTTTCTTT CASSTRGKGAQTEAFF
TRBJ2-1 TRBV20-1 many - TGCAGTGCTAGGGATTCAATACTAGAGCAGTTCTTC CSARDSILEQFF
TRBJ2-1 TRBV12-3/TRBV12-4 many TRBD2 TGTGCCAGCAGGCGGGAGGGGTACAATGAGCAGTTCTTC CASRREGYNEQFF
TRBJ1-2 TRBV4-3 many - TGCGCCAGCAGCCAAGGAGACCGCTCGCTTGGCTACACCTTC CASSQGDRSLGYTF
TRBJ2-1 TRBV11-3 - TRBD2 TGTGCCAGCAGGTCGGCGGGAGATACATACAATGAGCAGTTCTTC CASRSAGDTYNEQFF
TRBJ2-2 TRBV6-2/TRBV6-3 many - TGTGCCAGCAGTTACTCGACGCGCGGGGAGCTGTTTTTT CASSYSTRGELFF